This T cell receptor beta chain is drawn from a study of cytomegalovirus exposure and HLA in healthy donors. Study-wide findings and caveats: Sequences of the TCR beta chain were said to predict the HLA-A and HLA-B alleles of most subjects accurately. Both high specificity and high sensitivity reportedly marked the classifier's diagnosis of cytomegalovirus status. It is likely that the observed cluster of highly shared sequence variants was a sequencing artifact.

PCR was performed using 60 Vbeta and 13 Jbeta primers. TCRdb's copy holds only in-frame clones and misses some; the assay was immunoSEQ multiplex PCR. The table lists about 220,000 clones, 75% to 80% of them singletons. This clone came up once. Antigen unknown. CDR1 SGHRS and CDR2 YFSETQ come from the germline V gene. This CDR3 is built from 15 residues. V lost 2 bases, J lost 5 bases, and 14 bases lay in between. The sequence was collected from a male donor in good health and CMV-seronegative. Specimen: PBMCs. The rearrangement links TRBV5-1 to TRBJ1-5; D unclear. This CDR3 is CASSLRYGNDQPQHF. The CDR3 DNA reads TGCGCCAGCAGCTTAAGGTACGGGAACGATCAGCCCCAGCATTTT. Looking up the rest from reference TRBV5-1 and TRBJ1-5 gives the full variable domain: KAGVTQTPRYLIKTRGQQVTLSCSPISGHRSVSWYQQTPGQGLQFLFEYFSETQRNKGNFPGRFSGRQFSNSRSEMNVSTLELGDSALYLCASSLRYGNDQPQHFGDGTRLSIL.